Listed below are T cell receptor beta chains from one sample, sequenced in a study of T cell changes during pregnancy in multiple sclerosis. TCRdb keeps only in-frame clones here, not all; method: immunoSEQ multiplex PCR. Here the sample spans under 70,000 clones, around nine tenths being singletons. The material sequenced was CD4+ T cells from peripheral blood mononuclear cells, taken after pregnancy. The receptors here all came from a female donor with multiple sclerosis, enrolled in a pregnancy study. Both conserved end residues are part of each CDR3. A D gene is named only where the DNA matches it firmly. Part of the rows lack a size; the others show once, few, many or a class for expanded clones.

D | J | V | size | DNA | CDR3
. | TRBJ1-1 | TRBV28 | . | TGTGCCAGCCATCAAGGGGGGGACACTGAAGCTTTCTTT | CASHQGGDTEAFF
TRBD2 | TRBJ2-1 | TRBV5-4 | . | TGTGCCAGCAGACTCGGGACTAGCGGGAGTCTCTACAATGAGCAGTTCTTC | CASRLGTSGSLYNEQFF
. | TRBJ1-2 | TRBV18 | . | TGTGCCAGCTCACCACTTACAGGGTCGGGAGGCTACACCTTC | CASSPLTGSGGYTF
TRBD2 | TRBJ2-3 | TRBV10-3 | many | TGTGCCATCACCTCGACTAGCGGGAGTCCCGCAGATACGCAGTATTTT | CAITSTSGSPADTQYF
. | TRBJ1-3 | TRBV14 | once | TGTGCCAGCAACAACCAGGGGTACGGAAACACCATATATTTT | CASNNQGYGNTIYF
TRBD2 | TRBJ2-1 | TRBV5-1 | . | TGCGCCAGCAGCCCCTCTAGCGGGGGGGCCTACAATGAGCAGTTCTTC | CASSPSSGGAYNEQFF
. | TRBJ2-5 | TRBV5-1 | once | TGCGCCAGCAGCTTGGGGGCGGGGCAAGAGACCCAGTACTTC | CASSLGAGQETQYF
TRBD1 | TRBJ2-3 | TRBV10-3 | . | TGTGCCATCAGTGAGCGGAAGGACAGGGTGATTCGTACGCAGTATTTT | CAISERKDRVIRTQYF
. | TRBJ1-6 | TRBV4-1 | . | TGCGCCAGCAGCGACAGCCTCTCCATCGCCTATAATTCACCCCTCCACTTT | CASSDSLSIAYNSPLHF
TRBD2 | TRBJ2-1 | TRBV9 | few | TGTGCCAGCAGCCCCCTAGCGGGGGTCCTCTACAATGAGCAGTTCTTC | CASSPLAGVLYNEQFF
. | TRBJ1-1 | TRBV15 | once | TGTGCCACCAGCAGAGATTTGTCAGGTCTCACTGAAGCTTTCTTT | CATSRDLSGLTEAFF
TRBD1 | TRBJ1-1 | TRBV7-3 | . | TGTGCCAGCAGCCCAGGGGGCACGAACACTGAAGCTTTCTTT | CASSPGGTNTEAFF
. | TRBJ1-5 | TRBV7-2 | . | TGTGCCAGCAGCCCAGGAGGGGCTAGGGATCAGCCCCAGCATTTT | CASSPGGARDQPQHF
TRBD1 | TRBJ1-1 | TRBV4-1 | . | TGCGCCAGCAGCCAGGAGACAGGGGGCCGGACTGAAGCTTTCTTT | CASSQETGGRTEAFF
TRBD1 | TRBJ1-2 | TRBV30 | . | TGTGCCTGGGGGGACAGGGAGGTAGGGGGCTACACCTTC | CAWGDREVGGYTF